Shown below are 17 T cell receptor beta chains from a single sample sequenced in a study of cytotoxic CD8 clonotypes in ibrutinib-treated CLL. The assay was immunoSEQ multiplex PCR, and TCRdb's table has in-frame clones only and misses some. This repertoire shows 130,000 or so clones, 80% to 85% found once; its top ten account for about 3.3%. The source material was PBMCs, sampled after 24 months of ibrutinib treatment. The receptors shown here come from a human donor with chronic lymphocytic leukemia.

V usage is TRBV28 and J usage is TRBJ1-1; D perhaps matches TRBD1 (6 bases). The CDR3 loop spans 14 amino acids. V lost 10 bases and J lost 0, with 15 bases in between. Germline CDR1 and CDR2: MDHEN and SYDVKM. The CDR3 DNA follows: TGTGCCACTCACTGGGGGGGCCTGAACACTGAAGCTTTCTTT. Its protein is CATHWGGLNTEAFF.

This sequence joins TRBV19 and TRBJ1-2; possibly TRBD1 for D (6 bases). From germline, CDR1 is LNHDA and CDR2 SQIVND (reference sequence). This CDR3 has 17 amino acids. V lost 6 bases and J 7 bases, leaving 27 bases between the germline ends. The CDR3 reads CASRDIAGTLSSSGYTF. The CDR3 nucleotides read TGTGCCAGTAGGGACATTGCCGGGACACTCTCTTCGAGTGGCTACACCTTC.

Regarding this clone: The same CDR3 arises from other DNA sequences in this sample as well. The chain employs TRBV7-3 and TRBJ2-7; possible D gene TRBD1, 6 bases. The germline gives CDR1 SGHTA, CDR2 FQGTGA. Trimming removed 4 bases at V and 6 bases at J, with 13 bases between. This CDR3 is 13 amino acids long. CDR3 amino acids: CASSSTGGGEQYF. The CDR3 nucleotides read TGTGCCAGCAGCTCGACAGGTGGCGGCGAGCAGTACTTC.

This clone was counted once. The chain carries TRBV6-5 and TRBJ1-5; D gene unclear. CDR1 and CDR2 from the germline V gene are MNHEY and SVGAGI. The CDR3 covers 14 residues. Trimming shortened V by 2 bases and J by 1 base, and 6 bases separated the two germline ends. The chain's CDR3 is CASSYPGSNQPQHF. The CDR3 region has the DNA TGTGCCAGCAGTTACCCGGGGAGCAATCAGCCCCAGCATTTT.

The V and J genes are TRBV19 and TRBJ1-5; D call uncertain. CDR1 and CDR2 (germline): LNHDA, SQIVND (reference sequence). V was trimmed by 4 bases and J by 6 bases, leaving 16 bases between them. This CDR3 spans 15 amino acids. This CDR3 reads CASSTSGGWGQPQHF. CDR3 DNA: TGTGCCAGTAGTACGTCCGGTGGGTGGGGTCAGCCCCAGCATTTT.

A remark on this clone: Other DNA sequences of this sample code for an identical CDR3. CDR3 sequence reads: CASSHGQGGLDEQYF. CDR3 coding DNA: TGTGCCAGCAGTCACGGACAGGGGGGACTAGACGAGCAGTACTTC. J is TRBJ2-7 and V is TRBV28; TRBD1 matches at 10 bases. The CDR3 is made up of 15 amino acids. The J segment lost 5 bases and the V segment lost 5 bases, leaving 9 bases of the junction unmatched. CDR1 is MDHEN and CDR2 is SYDVKM in the germline V gene.

The rearrangement joins TRBV5-4 to TRBJ1-6; TRBD1 matches 7 bases. CDR1 and CDR2 (germline): SGHNT, YYREEE (reference sequence). This CDR3 is 15 amino acids long. V was clipped by 4 bases and J by 7 bases; unmatched bases: 8. The CDR3 spells CASSIQTGRNSPLHF. The CDR3 DNA sequence: TGTGCCAGCAGCATCCAGACAGGGCGGAATTCACCCCTCCACTTT.

The J gene is TRBJ1-4, the V gene TRBV5-1; D unresolved. Germline CDR1 and CDR2: SGHRS and YFSETQ. V gave up 0 bases and J gave up 0 bases, with 6 bases separating them. CDR3 length equals 15 residues. The CDR3: CASSLGLSTNEKLFF. As DNA, the CDR3 is TGCGCCAGCAGCTTGGGACTGTCAACTAATGAAAAACTGTTTTTT.

This clone came up a few times. This chain links TRBV6-6 with TRBJ2-1, with D unresolved. Looked up from germline, CDR1 is MNHNY and CDR2 is SVGAGI (reference sequence). V was clipped by 6 bases and J by 6 bases, with 18 bases between them. This CDR3 has 15 residues. The CDR3 protein is CASRPDSSALNEQFF. CDR3 nucleotides: TGTGCCAGCAGGCCTGACTCGTCTGCCCTCAATGAGCAGTTCTTC.

The V gene is TRBV18, the J gene TRBJ2-1; D may be TRBD1 (5 bases). Germline V CDR1 and CDR2: KGHSH, LQKENI. The V end was cut by 5 bases, the J end by 7 bases, with 9 bases between. The CDR3 consists of 12 residues. In DNA form, the CDR3 reads TGTGCCAGCTCATTGTCAGGGAATGAGCAGTTCTTC. This translates into CASSLSGNEQFF.

This sequence joins TRBV5-4 and TRBJ1-2; D is possibly TRBD1 (5 bases). CDR1 is SGHNT and CDR2 is YYREEE in the germline V gene (reference sequence). Trimming left V 2 bases short and J 0 bases short, with 17 bases between. This CDR3 spans 17 amino acids. CDR3 DNA: TGTGCCAGCAGCTTAAGGTTGTGGGGCCAAGCTAACTATGGCTACACCTTC. As protein: CASSLRLWGQANYGYTF.

V is TRBV7-9 and J is TRBJ2-3; D possibly corresponds to TRBD2 (6 bases). The V gene lost 6 bases and the J gene lost 5 bases, with 15 bases spanning the gap. This CDR3 spans 14 amino acids. The germline gives CDR1 SEHNR, CDR2 FQNEAQ (reference sequence). The CDR3 is CASSQARLEDTQYF. DNA of the CDR3: TGTGCCAGCAGTCAAGCGAGACTAGAAGATACGCAGTATTTT.

Here the CDR3 DNA reads TGTGCCATCAGTGGGGAGCCCAATTCACCCCTCCACTTT. Translation: CAISGEPNSPLHF. This chain connects TRBV10-3 to TRBJ1-6; D is unclear. With 4 bases removed from V and 7 bases from J, the gap between germline ends came to 8 bases. The CDR3 is made up of 13 amino acids. Germline V gene lookup returns CDR1 ENHRY and CDR2 SYGVKD.

The rearrangement uses TRBV6-1 and TRBJ2-1, with D perhaps TRBD1 or TRBD2 (5 bases each). The CDR3 is 13 amino acids. Trimming removed 5 bases from V and 6 bases from J, with 11 bases in between. Per germline, CDR1 MNHNS and CDR2 SASEGT. For the CDR3, the DNA is TGTGCCAGCAGTCGAGGGGCCGGCAATGAGCAGTTCTTC. This encodes CASSRGAGNEQFF.

The chain carries TRBV28 and TRBJ2-2; D is tentatively TRBD1 or TRBD2 (5 bases each). Looked up from germline, CDR1 is MDHEN and CDR2 is SYDVKM. The CDR3 loop spans 15 amino acids. V gave up 0 bases and J gave up 1 base, with 6 bases separating them. The CDR3, as DNA: TGTGCCAGCAGTTTATGGAGGGGGAACACCGGGGAGCTGTTTTTT. Protein: CASSLWRGNTGELFF.

V usage is TRBV19 and J usage is TRBJ2-6; D uncertain. CDR3 length: 16 residues. Trimming took 3 bases from V and 0 from J, leaving 9 bases between them. The germline V gene encodes CDR1 LNHDA and CDR2 SQIVND (reference sequence). Here the CDR3 reads CASSIWSSSGANVLTF. The CDR3 bases are TGTGCCAGTAGTATCTGGTCCTCCTCTGGGGCCAACGTCCTGACTTTC.

V usage is TRBV10-1 and J usage is TRBJ1-2; 9 bases match TRBD1. J lost 4 bases, V lost 2 bases, and 5 bases had no gene match. Germline V lookup: CDR1 WNHNN, CDR2 SYGVQD (reference sequence). CDR3 size: 15 residues. In nucleotides, the CDR3 is TGCGCCAGCAGTGAGGACAGGGGGAGAACCTATGGCTACACCTTC. Amino acids: CASSEDRGRTYGYTF.